The 22 T cell receptor beta chains in this list originate from one sample, sequenced in a study of cytomegalovirus exposure and HLA in healthy donors (dated by TCRdb to about 2017). Library generation was performed with the immunoSEQ multiplex PCR assay. The multiplex PCR relied on a mix of 60 forward primers for TCR Vbeta segments and 13 reverse primers for TCR Jbeta segments. TCRdb carries this immuneACCESS record with in-frame sequences only. Its versions omit some clonotypes, under half of them owing to an unresolved V gene in the studies checked, with the rest unexplained. The sample profile shows 100,000 to 150,000 clones; about 74% of them were found once. The top ten clones comprise 5.8% of the sample. Sequencing used PBMCs. The receptors here all came from a woman aged 45-65 years in good health and CMV-seropositive.

The chain is built from TRBV5-1 and TRBJ2-2, with no clear D. V was cut by 4 bases and J by 1 base, with 5 bases left in between. Germline V CDR1 and CDR2: SGHRS, YFSETQ. The CDR3 has 13 amino acids. The CDR3 region is CASSLRNTGELFF. CDR3 in DNA: TGCGCCAGCAGCCTGAGGAACACCGGGGAGCTGTTTTTT.

This clone was counted between two and nine times. This chain uses TRBV29-1 with TRBJ1-1; no firm D call. Trimming cost V 5 bases and J 2 bases, with 12 bases left between them. Germline V lookup: CDR1 SQVTM, CDR2 ANQGSEA. This CDR3 spans 13 amino acids. CDR3 sequence (DNA): TGCAGCGTTTTTGAGGGAACTAACACTGAAGCTTTCTTT. This sequence encodes CSVFEGTNTEAFF. The variable domain in full, completed from reference TRBV29-1 and TRBJ1-1, reads SAVISQKPSRDICQRGTSLTIQCQVDSQVTMMFWYRQQPGQSLTLIATANQGSEATYESGFVIDKFPISRPNLTFSTLTVSNMSPEDSSIYLCSVFEGTNTEAFFGQGTRLTVV.

The V and J genes are TRBV14 and TRBJ1-5, with D perhaps TRBD1 (5 bases). Trimming took 4 bases from V and 7 from J, leaving 11 bases between them. The CDR3 loop spans 13 amino acids. Germline loops: CDR1 SGHDN, CDR2 FVKESK. The CDR3 spells CASSPQGVQPQHF. In DNA form, the CDR3 reads TGTGCCAGCAGCCCGCAAGGGGTCCAGCCCCAGCATTTT.

The CDR3 coding sequence is TGTGCCAGCAGCTTTCCCCCAATAGCGCTTGGTATCGGACAGGGGTACAATGAGCAGTTCTTC. As protein: CASSFPPIALGIGQGYNEQFF. J is TRBJ2-1 and V is TRBV7-4; 9 bases match TRBD1. The CDR3 has 21 amino acids. The V and J ends lost 3 bases and 4 bases, in that order; junction bases with no gene match: 22. Germline lookup yields CDR1 SGHVT and CDR2 SQSDAQ.

This clone turned up a few times. The chain joins TRBV27 to TRBJ1-1, with 12 bases matching TRBD1. CDR3 length: 16 amino acids. Trimming at V came to 6 bases and at J to 3 bases, leaving 8 bases not matched to a gene. Per germline, CDR1 MNHEY and CDR2 SMNVEV (reference sequence). The CDR3: CASSAGTGGGDTEAFF. The DNA of the CDR3 is TGTGCCAGCAGCGCCGGGACAGGGGGCGGCGACACTGAAGCTTTCTTT.

A single count supports this clone. The chain combines TRBV6-1 with TRBJ1-4, with D unresolved. V dropped 3 bases and J dropped 10 bases, with 6 bases sitting between them. Germline loops: CDR1 MNHNS, CDR2 SASEGT. CDR3 length: 11 residues. CDR3 coding DNA: TGTGCCAGCAGTGACATCGGAAAACTGTTTTTT. This encodes CASSDIGKLFF.

The chain recombines TRBV7-9 with TRBJ2-6; 7 bases fit TRBD2. The CDR3 contains 15 residues. Germline assignment: CDR1 SEHNR and CDR2 FQNEAQ (reference sequence). V dropped 6 bases and J dropped 0; count of bases not matched to a gene: 2. DNA for the CDR3: TGTGCCAGCAGTTCTAGCGGCTCTGGGGCCAACGTCCTGACTTTC. Translation: CASSSSGSGANVLTF.

The CDR3 here is CASSLDGLAGAETQYF. DNA for the CDR3: TGTGCCAGCAGCTTGGACGGACTAGCGGGGGCGGAGACCCAGTACTTC. V and J are TRBV5-4 and TRBJ2-5; 13 bases fit TRBD2. Unmatched junction bases numbered 4, after V lost 0 bases and J lost 5 bases. The CDR3 has 16 residues. Germline CDR1 SGHNT, CDR2 YYREEE (reference sequence).

The gene calls are TRBV6-5 and TRBJ1-5, with D possibly TRBD1 on 5 matching bases. The germline V and J ends were trimmed by 0 bases and 3 bases, with 9 bases remaining between them. The CDR3 loop spans 15 amino acids. Per the germline V gene, CDR1 is MNHEY and CDR2 is SVGAGI. CDR3 sequence (DNA): TGTGCCAGCAGTTACTCGGGAGGGGACAATCAGCCCCAGCATTTT. It is translated as CASSYSGGDNQPQHF.

As regards this clone: No conserved phenylalanine or tryptophan ends this CDR3, so it is likely a read error. V is TRBV7-2 and J is TRBJ1-1; D remains ambiguous. The germline V gene encodes CDR1 SGHTA and CDR2 FQGNSA. Trimming removed 3 bases from V and 0 bases from J, with 8 bases in between. This CDR3 has 14 residues. CDR3 protein: CASSFMGMNTEAFL. The CDR3 nucleotides read TGTGCCAGCAGCTTCATGGGCATGAACACTGAAGCTTTCCTT.

This clone was recorded only once. The chain couples TRBV7-9 to TRBJ1-1; D might be TRBD1 (5 bases). Trimming stripped 1 base from V and 7 bases from J, with 10 bases between. Germline V gene lookup returns CDR1 SEHNR and CDR2 FQNEAQ (reference sequence). CDR3 size: 13 residues. Written as DNA, the CDR3 is TGTGCCAGCAGCTTAGGCAGGGATAATGAAGCTTTCTTT. Protein sequence: CASSLGRDNEAFF.

This sequence joins TRBV19 and TRBJ2-7, with 8 bases that match TRBD1. Germline lookup yields CDR1 LNHDA and CDR2 SQIVND (reference sequence). The CDR3 is 15 residues long. V lost 2 bases, J lost 7 bases, and 10 bases stayed unmatched. The CDR3 sequence is CASSISGTGQWEQYF. The CDR3 DNA is TGTGCCAGTAGTATATCTGGGACAGGTCAATGGGAGCAGTACTTC.

This chain connects TRBV19 to TRBJ2-6; D is undetermined. This CDR3 comprises 16 residues. V was pared by 6 bases and J by 2 bases, with 14 bases between. Germline lookup yields CDR1 LNHDA and CDR2 SQIVND (reference sequence). CDR3 sequence: CASSAFPLTGANVLTF. The DNA for the CDR3 is TGTGCCAGTAGCGCCTTCCCCCTAACTGGGGCCAACGTCCTGACTTTC.

The CDR3 reads CASRLAYLGTQYF. CDR3 DNA sequence: TGTGCCAGCAGACTAGCATACTTGGGGACCCAGTACTTC. The chain uses TRBV6-6 and TRBJ2-5; maybe TRBD2 (6 bases). This CDR3 has 13 residues. V was cut by 6 bases and J by 7 bases, with 15 bases left in between. The germline gives CDR1 MNHNY, CDR2 SVGAGI (reference sequence).

The V call is TRBV25-1, the J call TRBJ2-2, with a weak D call TRBD2 (6 bases). CDR1 MGHDK and CDR2 SYGVNS come from the germline V gene. V gave up 3 bases and J gave up 4 bases, with 12 bases separating them. CDR3 size: 15 residues. The CDR3 bases are TGTGCCAGCAGTGACAGCGGGTGGACCACCGGGGAGCTGTTTTTT. It codes for CASSDSGWTTGELFF.

The chain recombines TRBV29-1 with TRBJ2-7; 9 nucleotides line up with TRBD1. CDR1 and CDR2 (germline): SQVTM, ANQGSEA. The CDR3 covers 12 residues. V dropped 4 bases and J dropped 2; count of bases not matched to a gene: 0. The DNA of the CDR3 is TGCAGCGTTGGACAGGGGGCCTACGAGCAGTACTTC. Its protein is CSVGQGAYEQYF.

This clone was seen a few times. V gene TRBV7-2 combines with J gene TRBJ2-2, with TRBD1 matching over 10 bases. Germline V lookup: CDR1 SGHTA, CDR2 FQGNSA. The CDR3 contains 15 residues. Losses at the gene ends were 4 bases for V and 7 bases for J; bases not matched to a gene: 6. The CDR3 loop is CASSWDRGRGGELFF. CDR3 DNA sequence: TGTGCCAGCAGCTGGGACAGGGGACGGGGCGGGGAGCTGTTTTTT.

CDR3 sequence reads: CASRTRTETQYF. DNA for the CDR3: TGCGCCAGCAGGACTAGAACCGAGACCCAGTACTTC. This chain joins TRBV5-1 and TRBJ2-5; possible D gene TRBD2, 6 bases. CDR3 length equals 12 residues. With 5 bases removed from V and 5 bases from J, the gap between germline ends came to 10 bases. Per germline, CDR1 SGHRS and CDR2 YFSETQ.

V usage is TRBV6-5 and J usage is TRBJ1-1, with D possibly being TRBD1 (6 bases). Trimming shortened V by 4 bases and J by 4 bases, and 16 bases separated the two germline ends. Germline-derived CDR1 and CDR2 are MNHEY and SVGAGI. This CDR3 is built from 15 residues. The CDR3 here is CASSSTGLGTTEAFF. CDR3 DNA: TGTGCCAGCAGTTCGACAGGCCTGGGAACCACTGAAGCTTTCTTT.

The rearrangement joins TRBV5-5 to TRBJ1-1; 8 positions match TRBD1. V lost 0 bases and J lost 6; bases outside the gene matches: 7. The CDR3 contains 15 residues. Per germline, CDR1 SGHKS and CDR2 YYEKEE (reference sequence). This CDR3 reads CASSLGQGWFSEAFF. In DNA form, the CDR3 reads TGTGCCAGCAGCTTGGGACAGGGGTGGTTCTCTGAAGCTTTCTTT.

The rearrangement links TRBV7-5 to TRBJ1-6; the table assigns TRBD1, which was not confirmed against the DNA. TRBV7-5 is tagged as a pseudogene. The CDR3 runs to 14 residues. CDR3 sequence: CVRSPGHSNSPLHF. The CDR3 DNA sequence: TGTGTCAGAAGCCCGGGACACTCAAATTCACCCCTCCACTTT.

This chain connects TRBV27 to TRBJ2-5, with 8 bases that match TRBD2. Trimming removed 3 bases from V and 2 bases from J; junction bases left unmatched: 5. Germline values: CDR1 MNHEY, CDR2 SMNVEV (reference sequence). The CDR3 is 15 residues long. DNA of the CDR3: TGTGCCAGCAGTTTCCTAGCGGGTGATCAAGAGACCCAGTACTTC. Protein sequence: CASSFLAGDQETQYF.